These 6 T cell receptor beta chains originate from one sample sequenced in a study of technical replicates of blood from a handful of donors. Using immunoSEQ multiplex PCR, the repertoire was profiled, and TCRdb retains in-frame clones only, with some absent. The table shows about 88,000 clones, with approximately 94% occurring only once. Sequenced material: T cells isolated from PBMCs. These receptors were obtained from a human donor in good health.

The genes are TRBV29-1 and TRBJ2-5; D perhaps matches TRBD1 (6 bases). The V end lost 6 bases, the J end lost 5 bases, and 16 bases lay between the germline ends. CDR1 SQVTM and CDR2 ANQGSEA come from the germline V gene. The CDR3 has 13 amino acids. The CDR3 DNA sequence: TGCAGCGTCCTTACCGGGACACTCGAGACCCAGTACTTC. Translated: CSVLTGTLETQYF.

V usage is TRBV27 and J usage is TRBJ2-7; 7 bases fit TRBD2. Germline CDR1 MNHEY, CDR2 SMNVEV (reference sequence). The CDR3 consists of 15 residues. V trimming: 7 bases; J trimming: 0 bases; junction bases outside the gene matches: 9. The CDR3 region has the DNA TGTGCCAGCAATCGGGGGGACCGACGCTCCTACGAGCAGTACTTC. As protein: CASNRGDRRSYEQYF.

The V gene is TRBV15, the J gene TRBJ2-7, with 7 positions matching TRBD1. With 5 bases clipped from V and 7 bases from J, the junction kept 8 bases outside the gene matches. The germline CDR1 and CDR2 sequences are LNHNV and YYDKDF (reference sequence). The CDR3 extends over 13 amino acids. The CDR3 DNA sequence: TGTGCCACCAGCTCAAGAACAGGGGAAGAGCAGTACTTC. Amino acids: CATSSRTGEEQYF.

CDR3 bases: TGCGCCAGCAGCTGGAACCGGGACAGGGCGATTCTTCGCCCAGATACGCAGTATTTT. Translated, it gives CASSWNRDRAILRPDTQYF. The chain is built from TRBV5-1 and TRBJ2-3, with 9 bases aligning to TRBD1. The V gene's germline CDR1 is SGHRS and CDR2 YFSETQ. The ends lost 3 bases at V and 4 bases at J; junction bases unmatched: 18. This CDR3 has 19 residues.

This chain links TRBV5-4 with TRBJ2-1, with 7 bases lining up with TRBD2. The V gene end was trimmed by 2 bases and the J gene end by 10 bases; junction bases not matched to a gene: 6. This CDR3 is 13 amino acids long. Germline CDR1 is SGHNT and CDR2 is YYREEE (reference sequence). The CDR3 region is CASSLVLLAEQFF. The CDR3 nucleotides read TGTGCCAGCAGCTTAGTCTTACTAGCGGAGCAGTTCTTC.

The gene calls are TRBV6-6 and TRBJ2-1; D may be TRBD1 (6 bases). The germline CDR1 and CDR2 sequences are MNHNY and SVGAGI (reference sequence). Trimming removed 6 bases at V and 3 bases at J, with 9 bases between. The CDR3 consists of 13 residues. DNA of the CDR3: TGTGCCAGCAGACAGGGCTTCTACAATGAGCAGTTCTTC. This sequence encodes CASRQGFYNEQFF.